These 26 T cell receptor beta chains originate from one sample sequenced in a study of T cell repertoires in cytomegalovirus infection. TCRdb reanalysed the reads using MiXCR and keeps one entry per CDR3 protein. The table shows 310,000 or so distinct CDR3 sequences, with around 25% occurring only once. Their target antigens are unknown. The sample here was cultured PBMCs, taken from culture after CMV antigen stimulation. Receptor source: a human donor in good health (CMV status not recorded). Some clones in this sample may be carry-over from other donors' samples.

This clonotype was seen more than once but under ten times. The chain has TRBV19 and TRBJ2-4, with 8 nucleotides matching TRBD1. The CDR3 is 14 residues long. Trimming at V came to 7 bases and at J to 3 bases, leaving 5 bases not matched to a gene. Germline loops: CDR1 LNHDA, CDR2 SQIVND (reference sequence). The CDR3 bases are TGTGCCAGTACCACAGGGGGAGGCAAAAACATTCAGTACTTC. Its translation: CASTTGGGKNIQYF.

This clonotype was detected ten times or more. The CDR3 is CASSSSRPDTQYF. In DNA, the CDR3 is TGTGCCAGCAGCTCATCACGTCCGGATACGCAGTATTTT. V and J are TRBV11-2 and TRBJ2-3; D gene ambiguous. Trimming took off 4 bases at V and 6 bases at J, with 11 bases between the two ends. Germline V CDR1 and CDR2: SGHAT, FQNNGV. The CDR3 consists of 13 residues.

The rearrangement joins TRBV7-7 to TRBJ2-1, with 10 bases fitting TRBD2. This CDR3 region has 16 residues. V trimming: 6 bases; J trimming: 3 bases; junction bases outside the gene matches: 8. Germline loops: CDR1 SSHAT, CDR2 FNYEAQ (reference sequence). In nucleotides, the CDR3 is TGTGCCAGCAGTCCATTAGCGGGAGGTCTCTACAATGAGCAGTTCTTC. Protein sequence: CASSPLAGGLYNEQFF.

This chain connects TRBV12-3 or TRBV12-4 to TRBJ2-3, with 13 bases identical to TRBD2. Trimming cost V 5 bases and J 5 bases; bases outside gene matches: 7. The length of the CDR3 is 16 residues. This CDR3 is CASSTGLAGPEDTQYF. As DNA, the CDR3 is TGTGCCAGCAGTACGGGACTAGCGGGACCGGAAGATACGCAGTATTTT.

In this sample, this clonotype turned up many times. This chain's CDR3 is CASSPRPGGRNTEAFF. In nucleotides, the CDR3 is TGTGCCAGCAGCCCACGTCCAGGGGGGAGGAACACTGAAGCTTTCTTT. The chain carries TRBV7-2 and TRBJ1-1, with 7 bases fitting TRBD1. Germline-derived CDR1 and CDR2 are SGHTA and FQGNSA. The V and J ends lost 5 bases and 1 base, in that order; junction bases with no gene match: 10. CDR3 size: 16 residues.

This clonotype came up a few times. The chain joins TRBV19 to TRBJ1-2; no firm D call. Germline lookup yields CDR1 LNHDA and CDR2 SQIVND (reference sequence). The ends were cut back, 11 bases at V and 2 bases at J, with 12 bases in the middle. CDR3 length equals 12 residues. This CDR3 is CASTAENYGYTF. The CDR3 DNA sequence: TGTGCCTCAACGGCGGAAAACTATGGCTACACCTTC.

Only a few counts were recorded for this clonotype. This chain connects TRBV7-6 to TRBJ1-1; no definite D call. Trimming pared 5 bases from V and 1 base from J, leaving 8 bases between. From germline, CDR1 is SGHVS and CDR2 FNYEAQ. This CDR3 has 13 residues. CDR3: CASSATQNTEAFF. As DNA, the CDR3 is TGTGCCAGCAGCGCGACACAGAACACTGAAGCTTTCTTT.

The chain has TRBV11-2 and TRBJ2-2; 15 bases match TRBD2. After removal of 5 bases from V and 4 bases from J, the junction contained 11 bases not matched to a gene. This CDR3 has 19 residues. CDR1 SGHAT and CDR2 FQNNGV come from the germline V gene. The CDR3 DNA reads as TGTGCCAGCAGCCGACCGGGACTAGCGGGAGGACATCGCACCGGGGAGCTGTTTTTT. Its protein is CASSRPGLAGGHRTGELFF.

V is TRBV7-2 and J is TRBJ1-1; TRBD1 aligns across 11 bases. Germline V gene lookup returns CDR1 SGHTA and CDR2 FQGNSA. After removal of 2 bases from V and 3 bases from J, the junction contained 8 bases not matched to a gene. CDR3 length: 17 amino acids. The chain's CDR3 is CASSLRSVGQGDTEAFF. In DNA form, the CDR3 reads TGTGCCAGCAGCTTACGATCTGTGGGACAGGGGGACACTGAAGCTTTCTTT.

The chain recombines TRBV12-3 or TRBV12-4 with TRBJ1-2; D possibly corresponds to TRBD1 (6 bases). This CDR3 is 12 amino acids long. V shed 3 bases and J shed 8 bases, with 10 bases lying between them. Here the CDR3 reads CASSLRGKGYTF. Written as DNA, the CDR3 is TGTGCCAGCAGTTTGAGGGGGAAAGGCTACACCTTC.

This clonotype was seen many times. The rearrangement links TRBV7-2 to TRBJ2-5; D is uncertain. CDR1 is SGHTA and CDR2 is FQGNSA in the germline V gene. The CDR3 consists of 12 residues. V lost 7 bases to trimming and J lost 4 bases, with 10 bases between them. Written as DNA, the CDR3 is TGTGCCAGCAATTCTTTAGGAGAGACCCAGTACTTC. It is translated as CASNSLGETQYF.

This clonotype occurred a few times. This sequence joins TRBV5-4 and TRBJ2-1; 9 positions agree with TRBD2. This CDR3 contains 17 residues. CDR1 and CDR2 (germline): SGHNT, YYREEE (reference sequence). With 4 bases clipped from V and 9 bases from J, the junction kept 17 bases outside the gene matches. The CDR3 is CASSTETSGYGGGEQFF. The CDR3 coding sequence is TGTGCCAGCAGCACAGAGACTAGCGGCTACGGTGGGGGTGAGCAGTTCTTC.

This chain uses TRBV7-2 with TRBJ2-2; 8 nucleotides match TRBD1. The germline V gene encodes CDR1 SGHTA and CDR2 FQGNSA. The CDR3 is made up of 16 amino acids. Unmatched junction bases numbered 7, after V lost 4 bases and J lost 3 bases. The CDR3 sequence: CASSSRTGWYTGELFF. The DNA for the CDR3 is TGTGCCAGCAGCTCGCGGACAGGGTGGTACACCGGGGAGCTGTTTTTT.

V is TRBV12-3 or TRBV12-4 and J is TRBJ1-4; the D is unclear. The germline V and J ends were trimmed by 6 bases and 8 bases, with 13 bases remaining between them. The CDR3 length is 13 residues. CDR3 loop: CASSTQGGEKLFF. In nucleotides, the CDR3 is TGTGCCAGCAGCACCCAAGGAGGGGAAAAACTGTTTTTT.

The chain is built from TRBV11-2 and TRBJ1-1; TRBD1 aligns across 12 bases. The CDR3 consists of 15 residues. Germline CDR1 SGHAT, CDR2 FQNNGV. J lost 11 bases, V lost 4 bases, and 11 bases had no gene match. CDR3 bases: TGTGCCAGCAGCTCGAACCGGGACAGGGGGCTTAGTGCTTTCTTT. It specifies CASSSNRDRGLSAFF.

This clonotype has at least ten counts. The chain recombines TRBV7-2 with TRBJ1-4, with 7 bases lining up with TRBD1. V was clipped by 5 bases and J by 8 bases; unmatched bases: 8. Germline lookup yields CDR1 SGHTA and CDR2 FQGNSA. The CDR3 is 14 residues long. The CDR3 here is CASSRGAQGEKLFF. Written as DNA, the CDR3 is TGTGCCAGCAGCCGCGGGGCACAGGGGGAAAAACTGTTTTTT. The variable domain in full, completed from reference TRBV7-2 and TRBJ1-4, reads GAGVSQSPSNKVTEKGKDVELRCDPISGHTALYWYRQSLGQGLEFLIYFQGNSAPDKSGLPSDRFSAERTGGSVSTLTIQRTQQEDSAVYLCASSRGAQGEKLFFGSGTQLSVL.

Ten or more counts support this clonotype. The gene calls are TRBV7-2 and TRBJ1-2; 7 nucleotides match TRBD1. The length of the CDR3 is 14 residues. Germline V gene lookup returns CDR1 SGHTA and CDR2 FQGNSA. Trimming removed 6 bases from V and 4 bases from J; junction bases left unmatched: 8. The CDR3 coding sequence is TGTGCCAGCAGACCAGGGACAGTGGCCTATGGCTACACCTTC. Its translation: CASRPGTVAYGYTF.

This clonotype was counted only a few times. This chain joins TRBV12-3 or TRBV12-4 and TRBJ1-6, with 9 bases fitting TRBD1. The J segment lost 10 bases and the V segment lost 3 bases, leaving 4 bases of the junction unmatched. The CDR3 contains 14 residues. The CDR3 bases are TGTGCCAGCAGTTTGGGAGACAGGGGGTCACCCCTCCACTTT. It is translated as CASSLGDRGSPLHF.

The rearrangement joins TRBV27 to TRBJ2-7, with 7 bases identical to TRBD2. The germline V gene encodes CDR1 MNHEY and CDR2 SMNVEV (reference sequence). With 3 bases clipped from V and 7 bases from J, the junction kept 6 bases outside the gene matches. The CDR3 is 13 amino acids. CDR3 residues: CASSFIGAGEQYF. The CDR3 DNA is TGTGCCAGCAGTTTCATTGGAGCGGGGGAGCAGTACTTC.

V gene TRBV6-2 or TRBV6-3 combines with J gene TRBJ2-3, with D uncertain. Germline CDR1 and CDR2: MNHEY and SVGEGT. The length of the CDR3 is 15 residues. V was cut by 2 bases and J by 0 bases, with 9 bases left in between. CDR3 sequence reads: CASSYDLVSTDTQYF. The CDR3 DNA reads as TGTGCCAGCAGTTACGATTTAGTCAGCACAGATACGCAGTATTTT.

This clonotype has only a few counts. The gene calls are TRBV5-6 and TRBJ1-2; no firm D call. The CDR3 is 15 amino acids. Trimming removed 5 bases from V and 1 base from J, with 15 bases in between. Germline-derived CDR1 and CDR2 are SGHDT and YYEEEE. Here the CDR3 DNA reads TGTGCCAGCAGACGTAGGTTATTTTTTAACTATGGCTACACCTTC. Translation gives CASRRRLFFNYGYTF.

The chain uses TRBV29-1 and TRBJ1-2, with unresolved D. The CDR3 sequence is 10 residues long. The V end was cut by 8 bases, the J end by 8 bases, with 12 bases between. Germline loops: CDR1 SQVTM, CDR2 ANQGSEA. CDR3 in amino acids: CSCDGVGYTF. Here the CDR3 DNA reads TGCAGCTGCGATGGGGTAGGCTACACCTTC.

There are a few counts of this clonotype. The genes are TRBV12-3 or TRBV12-4 and TRBJ1-5, with D maybe TRBD1 (5 bases). The CDR3 is 14 amino acids. The germline V and J ends were trimmed by 4 bases and 7 bases, with 14 bases remaining between them. In DNA, the CDR3 is TGTGCCAGCAGTTATTCAGGGCGGGGGCAGCCCCAGCATTTT. Its protein is CASSYSGRGQPQHF.

This clonotype appeared a few times. V usage is TRBV6-2 or TRBV6-3 and J usage is TRBJ2-7, with TRBD2 matching 14 bases. Germline loops: CDR1 MNHEY, CDR2 SVGEGT. This CDR3 spans 14 amino acids. V lost 8 bases, J lost 6 bases, and 6 bases stayed unmatched. CDR3 nucleotides: TGTGCCAGCTTGGGACTAGCGGGAGTTTTCGAGCAGTACGTC. It yields the protein CASLGLAGVFEQYV.

Ten or more counts support this clonotype. V usage is TRBV7-2 and J usage is TRBJ1-5, with D maybe TRBD1 (5 bases). The CDR3 length is 19 residues. The ends were cut back, 1 base at V and 5 bases at J, with 24 bases in the middle. The germline CDR1 and CDR2 sequences are SGHTA and FQGNSA. The CDR3 DNA sequence: TGTGCCAGCAGCTTAGGACCCTTGCGCGGGGCGGCCGGGGATCAGCCCCAGCATTTT. It codes for CASSLGPLRGAAGDQPQHF. The full variable domain, completed using reference TRBV7-2 and TRBJ1-5, is GAGVSQSPSNKVTEKGKDVELRCDPISGHTALYWYRQSLGQGLEFLIYFQGNSAPDKSGLPSDRFSAERTGGSVSTLTIQRTQQEDSAVYLCASSLGPLRGAAGDQPQHFGDGTRLSIL.

In this sample, this clonotype turned up a few times. The chain has TRBV7-2 and TRBJ2-2; 8 positions agree with TRBD2. Germline assignment: CDR1 SGHTA and CDR2 FQGNSA. The CDR3 is 15 amino acids. V was pared by 6 bases and J by 3 bases, with 6 bases of the junction left unmatched. CDR3 nucleotide sequence: TGTGCCAGCAGGCTTGTTAGCGGGGACACCGGGGAGCTGTTTTTT. Its translation is CASRLVSGDTGELFF.